This T cell receptor beta chain was captured in a study of blood T cell repertoires in COVID-19. For the study at large: T cells, B-cell-depleted T cells, or PBMCs supplied cDNA or gDNA.

Authors' data handling: Reference gene primer amplification yielded estimated nucleated cell counts. Some clones are missing from TCRdb's copy, which holds only in-frame ones; the method was immunoSEQ multiplex PCR. Clone size and the V and J calls come from that table; the DNA yielded D and trimming. The sample has roughly 79,000 clones; approximately 88% are singletons. Trimming removed 2 bases at V and 4 bases at J, with 11 bases between. The CDR3 spans 15 residues. Germline CDR1 reads KGHSH; CDR2 reads LQKENI. The chain carries TRBV18 and TRBJ2-2, with D perhaps matching TRBD1 (6 bases). The source of this sequence is a woman aged 80 or over with active or convalescent COVID-19. Material: peripheral blood. CDR3 bases: TGTGCCAGCTCACCAGTCGGACAGCCCACCGGGGAGCTGTTTTTT. Its translation: CASSPVGQPTGELFF.